These T cell receptor beta chains were read from a single sample in a study of T cells after yellow fever vaccination. TCRdb itself ran the 5' RACE reads through MiXCR, one entry per CDR3 protein. The sample has about 350,000 distinct CDR3 sequences, roughly 7.5% seen once. Material: PBMCs, obtained roughly 45 days after the first yellow fever vaccination. The receptors were gathered from a man aged 18-30 years who received the YFV17D yellow fever vaccine. Each CDR3 is given with its conserved first and last residue. A D gene is named only where the DNA matches it firmly. Expanded clones are given a class, and other clones once, few, many or no size at all.

D gene,J gene,clone size,V gene,CDR3 protein,CDR3 DNA
TRBD1,TRBJ2-1,few,TRBV11-2,CASSSIDRGRYNEQFF,TGTGCCAGCAGCTCCATTGACAGGGGTCGCTACAATGAGCAGTTCTTC
NA,TRBJ2-6,NA,TRBV7-3,CASSLPSRGANVLTF,TGTGCCAGCAGCTTACCCTCCCGGGGGGCCAACGTCCTGACTTTC
NA,TRBJ1-2,few,TRBV6-1,CASSRPGSNYGYTF,TGTGCCAGCAGCAGGCCAGGGTCCAACTATGGCTACACCTTC
NA,TRBJ2-3,few,TRBV4-3,CASSQDVFGYRSPDTQYF,TGCGCCAGCAGCCAAGATGTTTTCGGGTACAGATCACCGGATACGCAGTATTTT
TRBD2,TRBJ2-2,few,TRBV7-3,CASSLGLAGSGELFF,TGTGCCAGCAGCTTGGGACTAGCGGGGTCCGGGGAGCTGTTTTTT
NA,TRBJ2-3,many,TRBV7-3,CASSPGARVDTQYF,TGTGCCAGCAGCCCCGGGGCGCGGGTAGATACGCAGTATTTT
NA,TRBJ1-1,NA,TRBV5-1,CASSATKGVNTEAFF,TGCGCCAGCAGCGCGACAAAAGGGGTGAACACTGAAGCTTTCTTT
NA,TRBJ1-5,NA,TRBV18,CASSRDGQSQPQHF,TGTGCCAGCTCAAGGGACGGGCAGAGTCAGCCCCAGCATTTT
NA,TRBJ2-6,NA,TRBV5-1,CASSDQVSGANVLTF,TGCGCCAGCAGCGACCAGGTTTCTGGGGCCAACGTCCTGACTTTC
TRBD1,TRBJ1-1,many,TRBV5-1,CASSKGVTGVAEAFF,TGCGCCAGCAGCAAGGGCGTTACAGGGGTTGCTGAAGCTTTCTTT
TRBD2,TRBJ2-3,NA,TRBV29-1,CSVGDYSTDTQYF,TGCAGCGTCGGGGACTATAGCACAGATACGCAGTATTTT
TRBD2,TRBJ2-3,few,TRBV6-1,CASTQSAGGGRDTQYF,TGTGCCAGCACCCAATCAGCGGGGGGCGGGAGGGATACGCAGTATTTT
TRBD2,TRBJ2-7,NA,TRBV4-2,CASSQDSSGDDEQYF,TGTGCCAGCAGCCAAGATTCGAGCGGGGACGACGAGCAGTACTTC
NA,TRBJ1-1,NA,TRBV25-1,CASSEPWEPSIF,TGTGCCAGCAGTGAACCTTGGGAGCCGAGTATCTTT
TRBD1,TRBJ2-5,few,TRBV29-1,CSVVHRGQETQYF,TGCAGCGTTGTCCACAGGGGTCAAGAGACCCAGTACTTC
NA,TRBJ1-1,few,TRBV5-1,CASSLGARDTEAFF,TGCGCCAGCAGCTTGGGGGCAAGGGACACTGAAGCTTTCTTT
NA,TRBJ1-1,NA,TRBV4-2,CASSQENRLDKMNTEAFF,TGTGCCAGCAGCCAAGAGAATAGACTTGACAAGATGAACACTGAAGCTTTCTTT
NA,TRBJ2-2,few,TRBV6-1,CASSTRVQTNTGELFF,TGTGCCAGCAGTACCCGCGTTCAGACGAACACCGGGGAGCTGTTTTTT
TRBD1,TRBJ1-1,many,TRBV12-3/TRBV12-4,CASSSHSGGAFF,TGTGCCAGCAGTTCCCACTCAGGGGGAGCTTTCTTT
NA,TRBJ1-2,NA,TRBV5-1,CASSLGDPGTGGYTF,TGCGCCAGCAGCTTGGGTGACCCAGGGACGGGTGGCTACACCTTC
NA,TRBJ2-1,few,TRBV18,CASTPPAGSSYNEQFF,TGTGCCAGCACCCCGCCCGCAGGTAGCTCCTACAATGAGCAGTTCTTC
TRBD1,TRBJ1-4,NA,TRBV9,CASNGGGTGDEKLFF,TGTGCCAGCAACGGTGGTGGGACAGGGGATGAAAAACTGTTTTTT
TRBD1,TRBJ1-1,NA,TRBV30,CAWGQAEAFF,TGTGCCTGGGGACAGGCTGAAGCTTTCTTT
NA,TRBJ2-3,many,TRBV5-1,CASSLGRGTDTQYF,TGCGCCAGCAGCTTGGGTCGGGGGACAGATACGCAGTATTTT
TRBD1,TRBJ1-4,NA,TRBV6-2/TRBV6-3,CASRNDRENDEKLFF,TGTGCCAGCAGAAATGACAGGGAGAATGATGAAAAACTGTTTTTT
NA,TRBJ2-2,few,TRBV9,CASSVGGAVAGELFF,TGTGCCAGCAGCGTAGGGGGTGCAGTGGCCGGGGAGCTGTTTTTT
NA,TRBJ2-1,few,TRBV12-3/TRBV12-4,CASSLESRFYNEQFF,TGTGCCAGCTCGCTAGAGTCTAGGTTCTACAATGAGCAGTTCTTC
TRBD1,TRBJ1-5,few,TRBV12-3/TRBV12-4,CASSLETGDVLAQHF,TGTGCCAGCAGTTTAGAGACAGGGGACGTGTTAGCCCAGCATTTT
NA,TRBJ1-2,many,TRBV5-4,CASRGTETNYGYTF,TGTGCCAGCAGGGGGACCGAGACTAACTATGGCTACACCTTC
TRBD1,TRBJ2-4,few,TRBV4-2,CASSQTADRSKNIQYF,TGTGCCAGCAGCCAAACTGCGGACAGGTCCAAAAACATTCAGTACTTC
NA,TRBJ2-1,NA,TRBV10-3,CAISEVLQRRDNEQFF,TGTGCCATCAGTGAAGTCTTGCAGCGGCGAGACAATGAGCAGTTCTTC
TRBD1,TRBJ1-4,NA,TRBV24-1,CATSDPGQGSEKLFF,TGTGCCACCAGTGACCCGGGACAGGGAAGCGAAAAACTGTTTTTT
TRBD1,TRBJ2-2,few,TRBV12-3/TRBV12-4,CASTPGQRYTGELFF,TGTGCCAGCACGCCGGGACAGAGATACACCGGGGAGCTGTTTTTT
NA,TRBJ2-5,NA,TRBV12-3/TRBV12-4,CASSSYETQYF,TGTGCCAGCAGTTCGTATGAGACCCAGTACTTC
NA,TRBJ2-5,few,TRBV5-1,CASSLGGTTSSETQYF,TGCGCCAGCAGCTTGGGCGGGACAACGAGCTCAGAGACCCAGTACTTC
NA,TRBJ1-4,NA,TRBV14,CASSQSRSNEKLFF,TGTGCCAGCAGCCAAAGCAGGTCTAATGAAAAACTGTTTTTT
NA,TRBJ2-7,NA,TRBV2,CASSERRFYEQYF,TGTGCCAGCAGTGAAAGACGATTCTACGAGCAGTACTTC
TRBD2,TRBJ2-3,NA,TRBV20-1,CSARSPAGGLPSDTQYF,TGCAGTGCTCGCAGCCCAGCGGGGGGGCTCCCGTCAGATACGCAGTATTTT
NA,TRBJ2-1,few,TRBV7-6,CASSSPRSSYNEQFF,TGTGCCAGCAGCTCGCCCAGGAGCTCCTACAATGAGCAGTTCTTC
NA,TRBJ2-1,many,TRBV29-1,CSVWGGAGNEQFF,TGCAGCGTTTGGGGGGGGGCAGGCAATGAGCAGTTCTTC
NA,TRBJ1-1,NA,TRBV20-1,CSAGWMGVEAFF,TGCAGTGCGGGTTGGATGGGTGTTGAAGCTTTCTTT
TRBD1,TRBJ2-1,NA,TRBV15,CATSREKLQGPNEQFF,TGTGCCACCAGCAGAGAGAAGTTACAGGGGCCAAATGAGCAGTTCTTC
NA,TRBJ2-2,few,TRBV7-8,CASSLAKNTGELFF,TGTGCCAGCAGCTTAGCGAAGAACACCGGGGAGCTGTTTTTT